The 24 T cell receptor beta chains given below trace back to one sample, sequenced in a study of T cells in localized non-small cell lung cancer. The repertoire was sequenced with immunoSEQ multiplex PCR; TCRdb's copy has only in-frame clones and lacks some. In the table there are around 35,000 clones, around 93% of which are singletons. The sequences come from peripheral blood, collected before any cancer treatment. The receptors come from a female donor over 55 with stage I lung adenocarcinoma.

The J gene is TRBJ1-5, the V gene TRBV6-6; D is unresolved. Trimming took off 6 bases at V and 4 bases at J, with 13 bases between the two ends. CDR1 is MNHNY, CDR2 SVGAGI, per germline (reference sequence). The CDR3 has 14 residues. CDR3: CASSPYGINQPQHF. In DNA form, the CDR3 reads TGTGCCAGCAGCCCGTACGGAATAAATCAGCCCCAGCATTTT.

The chain carries TRBV5-6 and TRBJ2-1; 9 nucleotides match TRBD1. This CDR3 has 15 residues. Germline V CDR1 and CDR2: SGHDT, YYEEEE. V lost 4 bases and J lost 1; bases outside the gene matches: 3. The CDR3, as DNA: TGTGCCAGCAGCGCGGGACAGGGATCCTACAATGAGCAGTTCTTC. Its protein is CASSAGQGSYNEQFF.

The V and J genes are TRBV6-5 and TRBJ2-5; 10 positions agree with TRBD2. V lost 6 bases, J lost 5 bases, and 9 bases stayed unmatched. Germline assignment: CDR1 MNHEY and CDR2 SVGAGI. The CDR3 consists of 15 residues. CDR3 sequence: CASSPQGAGGETQYF. The CDR3 nucleotides read TGTGCCAGCAGCCCCCAGGGAGCGGGAGGGGAGACCCAGTACTTC.

The J gene is TRBJ2-2, the V gene TRBV27; a possible D gene is TRBD1 (5 bases). The V end lost 2 bases, the J end lost 5 bases, and 12 bases lay between the germline ends. The CDR3 contains 15 residues. Germline V gene sequence: CDR1 MNHEY, CDR2 SMNVEV (reference sequence). As DNA, the CDR3 is TGTGCCAGCAGTTTAGATAACCCAGGGACCGGGGAGCTGTTTTTT. Amino acids: CASSLDNPGTGELFF.

This clone was picked up a small number of times. The chain carries TRBV7-9 and TRBJ2-1, with TRBD1 identical over 10 bases. Germline V gene data show CDR1 as SEHNR and CDR2 as FQNEAQ (reference sequence). Trimming removed 4 bases from V and 7 bases from J; junction bases left unmatched: 10. CDR3 length equals 16 residues. The CDR3 reads CASSSPDRGLVNEQFF. CDR3 DNA: TGTGCCAGCAGCTCTCCTGACAGGGGGCTGGTGAATGAGCAGTTCTTC.

V is TRBV6-5 and J is TRBJ2-7, with D maybe TRBD1 (6 bases). The CDR3 has 13 residues. V lost 1 base, J lost 3 bases, and 7 bases lay in between. Per germline, CDR1 MNHEY and CDR2 SVGAGI. CDR3 nucleotides: TGTGCCAGCAGTTACTTACAGGGCTACGAGCAGTACGTC. Translating it yields CASSYLQGYEQYV.

The V call is TRBV6-1, the J call TRBJ1-3; unclear D gene. CDR1 is MNHNS and CDR2 is SASEGT in the germline V gene. The V end was cut by 8 bases, the J end by 0 bases, with 11 bases between. There are 14 residues in the CDR3. The CDR3 DNA sequence: TGTGCCAGCTTCGACGTACTCTCTGGAAACACCATATATTTT. It encodes CASFDVLSGNTIYF.

J is TRBJ2-6 and V is TRBV9; D unclear. V lost 3 bases to trimming and J lost 0 bases, with 7 bases between them. In germline, CDR1 is SGDLS, CDR2 YYNGEE. This CDR3 region has 15 residues. The CDR3 reads CASSALSSGANVLTF. CDR3 in DNA: TGTGCCAGCAGCGCCCTCAGCTCTGGGGCCAACGTCCTGACTTTC. The full variable domain, rest sourced from reference TRBV9 and TRBJ2-6, is DSGVTQTPKHLITATGQRVTLRCSPRSGDLSVYWYQQSLDQGLQFLIQYYNGEERAKGNILERFSAQQFPDLHSELNLSSLELGDSALYFCASSALSSGANVLTFGAGSRLTVL.

This clone was found once. The chain recombines TRBV7-3 with TRBJ2-1; 7 bases are shared with TRBD1. In germline, CDR1 is SGHTA, CDR2 FQGTGA. The CDR3 contains 16 residues. V lost 3 bases to trimming and J lost 10 bases; unmatched junction nucleotides: 15. CDR3 sequence reads: CASSFGWGRGPGEQFF. The CDR3 region has the DNA TGTGCCAGCAGCTTTGGTTGGGGTAGGGGGCCGGGAGAGCAGTTCTTC.

The gene calls are TRBV27 and TRBJ1-5; D is perhaps TRBD1 (5 bases). V lost 2 bases and J lost 7, with 12 bases in between. The CDR3 length is 14 residues. The germline V gene has CDR1 MNHEY and CDR2 SMNVEV (reference sequence). CDR3 sequence (DNA): TGTGCCAGCAGTTTAGCGCAGGGCTACCAGCCCCAGCATTTT. The encoded protein is CASSLAQGYQPQHF.

V gene TRBV7-9 combines with J gene TRBJ2-5, with 9 bases matching TRBD2. The germline V gene has CDR1 SEHNR and CDR2 FQNEAQ (reference sequence). The CDR3 contains 16 residues. V lost 1 base to trimming and J lost 5 bases; unmatched junction nucleotides: 8. CDR3: CASSLDISGRMETQYF. DNA of the CDR3: TGTGCCAGCAGCTTAGATATTAGCGGGAGAATGGAGACCCAGTACTTC.

The chain links TRBV5-6 to TRBJ2-5, with D perhaps TRBD2 (5 bases). V lost 0 bases and J lost 1, with 10 bases in between. The CDR3 has 15 amino acids. Germline V gene sequence: CDR1 SGHDT, CDR2 YYEEEE. The CDR3: CASSLDRGLQETQYF. Here the CDR3 DNA reads TGTGCCAGCAGCTTGGATAGAGGGCTCCAAGAGACCCAGTACTTC.

This chain uses TRBV10-1 with TRBJ1-1; the match to TRBD1 covers 9 bases. Trimming removed 4 bases from V and 12 bases from J; junction bases left unmatched: 6. Germline assignment: CDR1 WNHNN and CDR2 SYGVQD (reference sequence). CDR3 length: 12 amino acids. CDR3 coding DNA: TGCGCCAGCAGTGGGGGACAGGGATTAACTTTCTTT. Amino acids: CASSGGQGLTFF.

The chain couples TRBV19 to TRBJ2-3; 8 nucleotides line up with TRBD1. CDR3 length: 15 residues. Germline V gene sequence: CDR1 LNHDA, CDR2 SQIVND (reference sequence). V was pared by 2 bases and J by 2 bases, with 3 bases of the junction left unmatched. This CDR3 is CASSIQGANTDTQYF. CDR3 nucleotide sequence: TGTGCCAGTAGTATACAGGGGGCGAACACAGATACGCAGTATTTT.

This clone was seen once. This chain joins TRBV30 and TRBJ1-4, with D perhaps TRBD1 (5 bases). CDR3 length: 14 residues. CDR1 and CDR2 (germline): GTSNPN, SVGIG (reference sequence). Trimming removed 1 base from V and 7 bases from J, with 13 bases in between. CDR3 protein: CAWSAARVVEKLFF. The CDR3, as DNA: TGTGCCTGGAGTGCAGCCAGGGTGGTTGAAAAACTGTTTTTT.

The gene calls are TRBV7-2 and TRBJ2-7; 10 bases line up with TRBD1. CDR3 length: 14 residues. Germline-derived CDR1 and CDR2 are SGHTA and FQGNSA. V was clipped by 4 bases and J by 4 bases; unmatched bases: 4. CDR3 DNA sequence: TGTGCCAGCAGCTCCGGGGGACAGGGGTACGAGCAGTACGTC. This encodes CASSSGGQGYEQYV.

This chain joins TRBV4-3 and TRBJ1-5; D remains ambiguous. V was clipped by 1 base and J by 7 bases, with 8 bases between them. This CDR3 spans 13 amino acids. Germline CDR1 is LGHNA and CDR2 is YSLEER. CDR3 sequence: CASSQGARQPQHF. CDR3 in DNA: TGCGCCAGCAGCCAAGGGGCCCGACAGCCCCAGCATTTT.

The V gene is TRBV28, the J gene TRBJ2-7, with TRBD1 matching 7 bases. CDR3 length: 13 residues. CDR1 is MDHEN and CDR2 is SYDVKM in the germline V gene. V was pared by 4 bases and J by 2 bases, with 2 bases of the junction left unmatched. This chain's CDR3 is CASSSDRAYEQYF. CDR3 sequence (DNA): TGTGCCAGCAGTTCCGACAGGGCCTACGAGCAGTACTTC.

This rearrangement joins TRBV9 to TRBJ2-3; no definite D call. Per germline, CDR1 SGDLS and CDR2 YYNGEE. V was trimmed by 2 bases and J by 4 bases, leaving 11 bases between them. The CDR3 loop spans 14 amino acids. DNA of the CDR3: TGTGCCAGCAGCGTCCGCTTTGGGGCAGATACGCAGTATTTT. Amino acid sequence: CASSVRFGADTQYF. Filled out from reference TRBV9 and TRBJ2-3, the complete variable domain reads DSGVTQTPKHLITATGQRVTLRCSPRSGDLSVYWYQQSLDQGLQFLIQYYNGEERAKGNILERFSAQQFPDLHSELNLSSLELGDSALYFCASSVRFGADTQYFGPGTRLTVL.

The chain couples TRBV7-7 to TRBJ1-2; 7 positions match TRBD1. The V and J ends lost 3 bases and 2 bases, in that order; junction bases with no gene match: 6. Per germline, CDR1 SSHAT and CDR2 FNYEAQ (reference sequence). This CDR3 comprises 15 residues. The CDR3 loop is CASSFDRVRNYGYTF. The DNA for the CDR3 is TGTGCCAGCAGCTTCGACAGGGTAAGGAACTATGGCTACACCTTC. Looking up the rest from reference TRBV7-7 and TRBJ1-2 gives the full variable domain: GAGVSQSPRYKVTKRGQDVTLRCDPISSHATLYWYQQALGQGPEFLTYFNYEAQPDKSGLPSDRFSAERPEGSISTLTIQRTEQRDSAMYRCASSFDRVRNYGYTFGSGTRLTVV.

The chain joins TRBV5-8 to TRBJ2-5; D may be TRBD2 (6 bases). Per the germline V gene, CDR1 is SGHTS and CDR2 is YDEGEE. Trimming removed 2 bases at V and 11 bases at J, with 13 bases between. CDR3 length: 12 residues. CDR3 sequence: CASSFLASSQYF. The CDR3 DNA reads TGTGCCAGCAGCTTCCTAGCGAGTTCTCAGTACTTC.

The chain is built from TRBV6-5 and TRBJ2-5, with D possibly matching TRBD1 (6 bases). Germline CDR1 MNHEY, CDR2 SVGAGI. This CDR3 is 15 amino acids long. The V end lost 0 bases, the J end lost 0 bases, and 8 bases lay between the germline ends. This CDR3 reads CASSYSGGYQETQYF. As DNA, the CDR3 is TGTGCCAGCAGTTACTCAGGGGGATACCAAGAGACCCAGTACTTC.

The chain carries TRBV7-2 and TRBJ1-1; no clear D. V dropped 6 bases and J dropped 1 base, with 9 bases sitting between them. The CDR3 spans 13 residues. Germline V lookup: CDR1 SGHTA, CDR2 FQGNSA. CDR3 coding DNA: TGTGCCAGCAGGACAACAGAGAACACTGAAGCTTTCTTT. Its protein product is CASRTTENTEAFF.

This chain connects TRBV21-1 to TRBJ2-3; the table's TRBD1 call for D was not verified on the DNA. TRBV21-1 is flagged as a pseudogene. CDR3 length: 16 residues. The CDR3 region has the DNA TGTGCCAGCAGCAAAGGCCAGGGGCGGATTTCGGATACGCAGTATTTT. Translating gives CASSKGQGRISDTQYF.